This T cell receptor (beta chain) appears in the sequencing data of a study (dated by TCRdb to 2015 to 2016). Comment on this clonotype: Its antigen is still unknown. No much larger clone is present one base from it, and per-base qualities are unavailable.

Library generation was performed with RT-PCR. The sample was run on an Illumina MiSeq. TCRdb reprocessing: public reads trimmed at Q25 with fastp, clones called with MiXCR, in-frame beta chains kept. Every entry covers one CDR3 protein and lists the most common genes and DNA from its rows. For this sample there are approximately 720,000 distinct CDR3 sequences; approximately 15% appear just once. The ten largest clones take up 3.6% of the sample. The germline V gene provides CDR1 SGHTA and CDR2 FQGTGA. From its cysteine to its phenylalanine, the CDR3 spans 14 amino acids. Solely the CDR3 DNA is kept, with 42 bases framed from the first base. Deletion took 2 bases off V and 3 bases off J, with a span of 7 bases between the germline ends.

The chain is assembled from TRBV7-3 and TRBJ2-2, with no D gene named confidently. Sequenced: memory CD4+ T cells from blood. This TCR was sampled from a female donor in good health, serving as a healthy control. The base sequence is TGTGCCAGCAGCTTAGGTCGGCACACCGGGGAGCTGTTTTTT. Its protein product is CASSLGRHTGELFF.